Shown below are 26 T cell receptor beta chains from a single sample sequenced in a study of blood T cell repertoires in COVID-19. Method: immunoSEQ multiplex PCR; TCRdb's copy keeps in-frame clones and lacks some. The data show some 330,000 clones, with roughly four fifths seen just once and 5% to 5.5% held by the top ten. Input material: PBMCs or T cells enriched from blood (not recorded which). The receptor source for this set is a woman aged 45-65 years who had recovered from COVID-19.

The CDR3 DNA reads as TGTGCCAGCAGTTTTCAAGCCCGGGGGATAGACTCTGGGGCCAACGTCCTGACTTTC. This sequence encodes CASSFQARGIDSGANVLTF. The chain recombines TRBV27 with TRBJ2-6; perhaps TRBD2 as D (6 bases). The CDR3 runs 19 residues. Trimming left V 3 bases short and J 0 bases short, with 18 bases between. Looked up from germline, CDR1 is MNHEY and CDR2 is SMNVEV (reference sequence).

The chain is built from TRBV30 and TRBJ2-5, with 10 bases identical to TRBD2. The CDR3 runs 13 residues. V lost 4 bases to trimming and J lost 4 bases; unmatched junction nucleotides: 3. The germline CDR1 and CDR2 sequences are GTSNPN and SVGIG (reference sequence). CDR3 sequence (DNA): TGTGCCTGGACTAGCGGGAGCTTAGAGACCCAGTACTTC. Protein sequence: CAWTSGSLETQYF.

V usage is TRBV7-2 and J usage is TRBJ2-1, with D possibly being TRBD2 (6 bases). Trimming took off 5 bases at V and 0 bases at J, with 11 bases between the two ends. CDR1 is SGHTA and CDR2 is FQGNSA in the germline V gene. There are 15 residues in the CDR3. Here the CDR3 DNA reads TGTGCCAGCAGCACGGACGGGGGCTCCTACAATGAGCAGTTCTTC. It encodes CASSTDGGSYNEQFF.

The V and J genes are TRBV6-5 and TRBJ1-5, with a possible D match to TRBD1 (6 bases). Trimming removed 6 bases at V and 4 bases at J, with 13 bases between. In germline, CDR1 is MNHEY, CDR2 SVGAGI. The CDR3 spans 14 residues. The chain's CDR3 is CASRPTGTNQPQHF. The CDR3 coding sequence is TGTGCCAGCAGGCCAACAGGGACGAATCAGCCCCAGCATTTT.

This clone was seen a single time. The chain combines TRBV6-5 with TRBJ2-7; D remains ambiguous. The length of the CDR3 is 15 residues. The germline gives CDR1 MNHEY, CDR2 SVGAGI. Trimming shortened V by 4 bases and J by 2 bases, and 15 bases separated the two germline ends. The CDR3 DNA reads TGTGCCAGCAGTTCCCCTCCAGGCTTGGCCTACGAGCAGTACTTC. It codes for CASSSPPGLAYEQYF.

This rearrangement joins TRBV5-6 to TRBJ2-3; 8 bases agree with TRBD2. The CDR3 covers 16 residues. Germline-derived CDR1 and CDR2 are SGHDT and YYEEEE. V trimming: 3 bases; J trimming: 2 bases; junction bases outside the gene matches: 8. The CDR3 region is CASSSLRGGITDTQYF. The CDR3 nucleotides are TGTGCCAGCAGCTCCCTTCGCGGGGGGATCACAGATACGCAGTATTTT.

The V and J genes are TRBV5-5 and TRBJ1-1; 8 bases map to TRBD1. The germline CDR1 and CDR2 sequences are SGHKS and YYEKEE (reference sequence). V shed 3 bases and J 3 bases; nucleotides not matched to a gene: 13. This CDR3 is 17 amino acids long. The CDR3 DNA reads as TGTGCCAGCAGCTGGAACGTGGCGGCAGGGGGCGACACTGAAGCTTTCTTT. This encodes CASSWNVAAGGDTEAFF.

This clone was seen only once. CDR3: CASSSTGSSYNEQFF. The CDR3 nucleotides are TGTGCCAGCAGCTCGACAGGTAGCTCCTACAATGAGCAGTTCTTC. The chain is built from TRBV5-5 and TRBJ2-1; possible D gene TRBD1, 6 bases. The ends were cut back, 3 bases at V and 0 bases at J, with 10 bases in the middle. The CDR3 is 15 amino acids. Germline lookup yields CDR1 SGHKS and CDR2 YYEKEE (reference sequence).

This clone was found a few times. The chain carries TRBV4-1 and TRBJ1-2, with D perhaps TRBD1 (5 bases). This CDR3 spans 16 amino acids. Germline CDR1 is MGHRA and CDR2 is YSYEKL. The V end was cut by 0 bases, the J end by 6 bases, with 17 bases between. CDR3 loop: CASSQDPFVTANGYTF. The CDR3 DNA sequence: TGCGCCAGCAGCCAAGATCCCTTCGTGACAGCGAATGGCTACACCTTC.

J is TRBJ2-1 and V is TRBV6-2 or TRBV6-3; 10 bases fit TRBD2. The germline V gene encodes CDR1 MNHEY and CDR2 SVGEGT. V was clipped by 5 bases and J by 10 bases; unmatched bases: 17. CDR3 length: 17 residues. CDR3 in amino acids: CASSTEVRASGGGEQFF. DNA of the CDR3: TGTGCCAGCAGTACCGAGGTTAGGGCTAGCGGGGGTGGAGAGCAGTTCTTC.

In DNA, the CDR3 is TGTGCCAGCAGCCAAGATCATCGAGGAGGCACAGATACGCAGTATTTT. Translation gives CASSQDHRGGTDTQYF. V usage is TRBV14 and J usage is TRBJ2-3; D is undetermined. Germline-derived CDR1 and CDR2 are SGHDN and FVKESK. Trimming removed 0 bases from V and 1 base from J, with 11 bases in between. CDR3 length equals 16 residues.

This rearrangement joins TRBV6-2 or TRBV6-3 to TRBJ2-7, with 7 bases aligning to TRBD2. This CDR3 region has 13 residues. Germline trimming cut 5 bases from V and 3 bases from J; bases unmatched to any gene: 4. Germline CDR1 MNHEY, CDR2 SVGEGT. The chain's CDR3 is CASSAGEIYEQYF. The CDR3 DNA sequence: TGTGCCAGCAGTGCGGGGGAAATCTACGAGCAGTACTTC.

V gene TRBV5-1 combines with J gene TRBJ1-1; 7 bases agree with TRBD1. The CDR3 is made up of 14 amino acids. CDR1 SGHRS and CDR2 YFSETQ come from the germline V gene. V lost 7 bases, J lost 6 bases, and 12 bases stayed unmatched. The CDR3, as DNA: TGCGCCAGCGGCCCAGTCTTAGGGGGCCCTGAAGCTTTCTTT. It translates to CASGPVLGGPEAFF.

The genes are TRBV14 and TRBJ1-1; maybe TRBD1 (5 bases). Trimming removed 1 base at V and 7 bases at J, with 16 bases between. This CDR3 has 15 amino acids. Germline-derived CDR1 and CDR2 are SGHDN and FVKESK. This CDR3 is CASSQGGHREGEAFF. Here the CDR3 DNA reads TGTGCCAGCAGCCAAGGTGGACACAGAGAAGGTGAAGCTTTCTTT.

This clone was counted a few times. The rearrangement links TRBV6-2 or TRBV6-3 to TRBJ1-2, with D unresolved. CDR3 length: 14 amino acids. Trimming shortened V by 0 bases and J by 9 bases, and 14 bases separated the two germline ends. Germline V gives CDR1 MNHEY, CDR2 SVGEGT. The CDR3, as DNA: TGTGCCAGCAGTTACTCGGACGGGAGGAGAAGCTACACCTTC. Protein: CASSYSDGRRSYTF.

V is TRBV2 and J is TRBJ2-5, with TRBD1 matching over 10 bases. The CDR3 has 15 amino acids. V was pared by 6 bases and J by 4 bases, with 8 bases of the junction left unmatched. From germline, CDR1 is SNHLY and CDR2 FYNNEI. The CDR3, as DNA: TGTGCCAGCAGCGAGGGGGACAGGGGTTCAGAGACCCAGTACTTC. Translated, it gives CASSEGDRGSETQYF.

V usage is TRBV11-3 and J usage is TRBJ2-4, with TRBD1 matching 9 bases. V shed 0 bases, J shed 6 bases, and the junction held 6 bases outside the gene matches. Germline V gene lookup returns CDR1 SGHNT and CDR2 YENEEA. The CDR3 sequence is 16 residues long. The CDR3 is CASSLEKYRGLNIQYF. The DNA of the CDR3 is TGTGCCAGCAGCTTAGAAAAGTACAGGGGGCTAAACATTCAGTACTTC.

The chain has TRBV30 and TRBJ1-2, with 7 bases that match TRBD1. Germline lookup yields CDR1 GTSNPN and CDR2 SVGIG (reference sequence). This CDR3 spans 11 amino acids. The J segment lost 7 bases and the V segment lost 4 bases, leaving 3 bases of the junction unmatched. The CDR3 bases are TGTGCCTGGACCCAGGGGGGTGGCTACACCTTC. This gives the protein CAWTQGGGYTF.

The rearrangement links TRBV15 to TRBJ1-2; 7 nucleotides match TRBD1. The CDR3 runs to 16 residues. Germline loops: CDR1 LNHNV, CDR2 YYDKDF (reference sequence). Trimming removed 0 bases from V and 2 bases from J; junction bases left unmatched: 6. The CDR3 DNA follows: TGTGCCACCAGCAGAGACACGACAGGGTTGAACTATGGCTACACCTTC. Its translation is CATSRDTTGLNYGYTF.

V usage is TRBV7-9 and J usage is TRBJ2-1; D is possibly TRBD1 (6 bases). Trimming removed 5 bases at V and 7 bases at J, with 15 bases between. The CDR3 contains 14 residues. Germline V lookup: CDR1 SEHNR, CDR2 FQNEAQ (reference sequence). The CDR3 sequence: CASSLQDDRNEQFF. CDR3 bases: TGTGCCAGCAGCCTACAAGACGACAGGAATGAGCAGTTCTTC.

This clone turned up a few times. CDR3 nucleotides: TGTGCCACCAGCAGAGAATTACGGCGTAGGGGCTATGGCTACACCTTC. Its translation: CATSRELRRRGYGYTF. The chain recombines TRBV15 with TRBJ1-2, with D perhaps matching TRBD1 (5 bases). With 0 bases removed from V and 4 bases from J, the gap between germline ends came to 15 bases. CDR1 and CDR2 from the germline V gene are LNHNV and YYDKDF (reference sequence). The CDR3 is 16 amino acids.

Comment on this clone: Mismatch with germline at one junction end may stem from a read error. The rearrangement joins TRBV5-4 to TRBJ2-7, with TRBD1 matching over 8 bases. CDR1 and CDR2 (germline): SGHNT, YYREEE (reference sequence). This CDR3 has 12 residues. The DNA of the CDR3 is TGTGCCAGCAGCTTGAAGGGGGACAGGAGGCACTTC. This encodes CASSLKGDRRHF.

The chain couples TRBV30 to TRBJ2-5; TRBD1 matches 8 bases. The CDR3 is made up of 15 amino acids. J lost 5 bases, V lost 4 bases, and 12 bases had no gene match. The germline CDR1 and CDR2 sequences are GTSNPN and SVGIG (reference sequence). CDR3 nucleotide sequence: TGTGCCTGGAACAACAGGGGGGCGTACGAGGAGACCCAGTACTTC. Encoded protein: CAWNNRGAYEETQYF.

The gene calls are TRBV5-4 and TRBJ2-7; the match to TRBD1 covers 8 bases. The V gene's germline CDR1 is SGHNT and CDR2 YYREEE (reference sequence). Trimming removed 4 bases from V and 4 bases from J; junction bases left unmatched: 7. The CDR3 runs to 14 residues. For the CDR3, the DNA is TGTGCCAGCAGCCGAATACAGGGGGTGTACGAGCAGTACTTC. It translates to CASSRIQGVYEQYF.

This chain links TRBV5-6 with TRBJ1-1; no clear D. CDR1 and CDR2 (germline): SGHDT, YYEEEE. The V and J ends lost 2 bases and 4 bases respectively, with 6 bases between them. The CDR3 length is 12 residues. CDR3 in amino acids: CASSFQATEAFF. In DNA form, the CDR3 reads TGTGCCAGCAGCTTCCAGGCCACTGAAGCTTTCTTT. Variable domain in full (rest from reference TRBV5-6 and TRBJ1-1): DAGVTQSPTHLIKTRGQQVTLRCSPKSGHDTVSWYQQALGQGPQFIFQYYEEEERQRGNFPDRFSGHQFPNYSSELNVNALLLGDSALYLCASSFQATEAFFGQGTRLTVV.

The rearrangement links TRBV5-1 to TRBJ2-7, with D possibly matching TRBD2 (5 bases). There are 16 residues in the CDR3. Germline lookup yields CDR1 SGHRS and CDR2 YFSETQ. Trimming cost V 4 bases and J 1 base, with 18 bases left between them. The CDR3 sequence: CASSTLGGRKSYEQYF. CDR3 DNA sequence: TGCGCCAGCAGCACTCTAGGAGGACGGAAATCCTACGAGCAGTACTTC.